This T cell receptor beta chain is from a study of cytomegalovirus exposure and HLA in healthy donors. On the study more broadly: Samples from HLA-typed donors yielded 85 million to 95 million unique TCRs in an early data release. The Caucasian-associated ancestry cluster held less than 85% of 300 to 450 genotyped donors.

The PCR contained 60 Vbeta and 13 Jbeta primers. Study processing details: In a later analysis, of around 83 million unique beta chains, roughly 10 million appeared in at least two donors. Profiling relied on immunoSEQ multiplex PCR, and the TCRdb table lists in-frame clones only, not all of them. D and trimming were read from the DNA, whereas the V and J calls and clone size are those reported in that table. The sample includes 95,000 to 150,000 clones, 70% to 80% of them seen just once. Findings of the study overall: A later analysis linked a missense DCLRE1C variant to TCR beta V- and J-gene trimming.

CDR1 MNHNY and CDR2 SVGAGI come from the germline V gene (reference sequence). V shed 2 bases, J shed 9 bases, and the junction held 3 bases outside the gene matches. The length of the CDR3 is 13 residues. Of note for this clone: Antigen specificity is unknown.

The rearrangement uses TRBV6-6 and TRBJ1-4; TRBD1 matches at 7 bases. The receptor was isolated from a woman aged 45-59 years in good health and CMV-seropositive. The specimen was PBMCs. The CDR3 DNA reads TGTGCCAGCAGTTACGGGACAGAGAAAAAACTGTTTTTT. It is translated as CASSYGTEKKLFF.